This TCR beta chain derives from a study of T cell repertoires in cytomegalovirus infection. Overall study context: In public TCR beta signatures, there were indications of both CMV infection and matching HLA type.

The CDR3 runs 15 residues. The ends were cut back, 2 bases at V and 2 bases at J, with 14 bases in the middle. The germline V gene encodes CDR1 SGHNT and CDR2 YYREEE (reference sequence). TCRdb re-derived calls from the reads in MiXCR, one entry per CDR3 protein. The table shows roughly 990,000 distinct CDR3 sequences, with less than 35% occurring only once. A word on this clonotype: Its target is unknown.

The gene calls are TRBV5-4 and TRBJ2-7; TRBD1 might be the D (5 bases). This TCR was recovered from a human donor in good health (CMV status not recorded). Some clones in this sample may be carry-over from other donors' samples. The sequences come from cultured CD8+ T cells from PBMCs, collected from culture after CMV antigen stimulation. CDR3 protein: CASSFSHDSTYEQYF. CDR3 bases: TGTGCCAGCAGCTTTTCCCACGACAGCACCTACGAGCAGTACTTC.